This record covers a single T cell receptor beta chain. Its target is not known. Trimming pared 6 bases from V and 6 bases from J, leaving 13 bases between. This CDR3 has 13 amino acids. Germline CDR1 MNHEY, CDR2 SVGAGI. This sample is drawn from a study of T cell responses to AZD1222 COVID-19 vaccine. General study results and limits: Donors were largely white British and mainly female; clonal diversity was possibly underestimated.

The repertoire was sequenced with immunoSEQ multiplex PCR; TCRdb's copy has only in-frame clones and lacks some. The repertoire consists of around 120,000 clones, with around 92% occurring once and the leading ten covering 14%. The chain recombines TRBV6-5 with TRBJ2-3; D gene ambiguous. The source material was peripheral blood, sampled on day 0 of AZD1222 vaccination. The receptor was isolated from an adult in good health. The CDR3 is CASRSTPLDTQYF. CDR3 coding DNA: TGTGCCAGCAGATCGACCCCACTGGATACGCAGTATTTT.